A selection of T cell receptor beta chains follows, all from one sample in a study of CD8+ T cells in alopecia areata. The repertoire was sequenced with immunoSEQ multiplex PCR; TCRdb's copy has only in-frame clones and lacks some. Counted here are over 120,000 clones, roughly 61% occurring once; the ten biggest clones make up about 6%. The material sequenced was CD4+ T cells sorted from blood, taken at week 0. These receptors were obtained from a human donor with alopecia areata. CDR3s include the opening cysteine and the closing phenylalanine or tryptophan. The D gene is left open where the match is weak. Expanded clones get a size class; other rows say once, few or many, or leave the size out.

v_call: TRBV29-1; j_call: TRBJ1-1; d_call: TRBD1; clone_size: -; cdr3_nt: TGCAGCGTTGAAGATCTTCAGGACAGGGGGGAAGCTTTCTTT; cdr3_aa: CSVEDLQDRGEAFF
v_call: TRBV18; j_call: TRBJ2-7; d_call: TRBD1; clone_size: once; cdr3_nt: TGTGCCAGCTCACCTGGACAGGGGATCAGCTACGAGCAGTACTTC; cdr3_aa: CASSPGQGISYEQYF
v_call: TRBV7-2; j_call: TRBJ1-2; d_call: -; clone_size: -; cdr3_nt: TGTGCCAGCAGCGCAGATAAGGGAGGCAACTATGGCTACACCTTC; cdr3_aa: CASSADKGGNYGYTF
v_call: TRBV10-3; j_call: TRBJ2-7; d_call: -; clone_size: few; cdr3_nt: TGTGCCACCGGAGGAGTAAGGGACCGCGAGCAGTACTTC; cdr3_aa: CATGGVRDREQYF
v_call: TRBV4-3; j_call: TRBJ2-6; d_call: -; clone_size: -; cdr3_nt: TGCGCCAGCAGCCAAGACGCAGGTTTTCGAGACGGGGCCAACGTCCTGACTTTC; cdr3_aa: CASSQDAGFRDGANVLTF
v_call: TRBV7-9; j_call: TRBJ1-5; d_call: -; clone_size: -; cdr3_nt: TGTGCCAGCAGCTTAAGGGCTCAGCCCCAGCATTTT; cdr3_aa: CASSLRAQPQHF
v_call: TRBV13; j_call: TRBJ2-7; d_call: TRBD1; clone_size: -; cdr3_nt: TGTGCCAGCAGCCTACAGGGACAGCGGACCTACGAGCAGTACTTC; cdr3_aa: CASSLQGQRTYEQYF
v_call: TRBV5-4; j_call: TRBJ2-1; d_call: -; clone_size: -; cdr3_nt: TGTGCCAGCAGCCTCATAGCCTCCTACAATGAGCAGTTCTTC; cdr3_aa: CASSLIASYNEQFF
v_call: TRBV7-9; j_call: TRBJ2-5; d_call: -; clone_size: -; cdr3_nt: TGTGCCAGCAGCTTATGGGGCGAAGAGACCCAGTACTTC; cdr3_aa: CASSLWGEETQYF
v_call: TRBV6-5; j_call: TRBJ1-3; d_call: -; clone_size: few; cdr3_nt: TGTGCCAGCAGCCGGTTCCGGGACATCGGAAACACCATATATTTT; cdr3_aa: CASSRFRDIGNTIYF
v_call: TRBV5-1; j_call: TRBJ2-1; d_call: -; clone_size: -; cdr3_nt: TGCGCCAGCAGCTTGCTCGACTTTGGGGAGCAGTTCTTC; cdr3_aa: CASSLLDFGEQFF
v_call: TRBV2; j_call: TRBJ1-5; d_call: -; clone_size: -; cdr3_nt: TGTGCCAGCAGGGATAGCAATCAGCCCCAGCATTTT; cdr3_aa: CASRDSNQPQHF
v_call: TRBV27; j_call: TRBJ1-5; d_call: -; clone_size: -; cdr3_nt: TGTGCCAGCAGTTTGACTCGCAATCAGCCCCAGCATTTT; cdr3_aa: CASSLTRNQPQHF
v_call: TRBV5-1; j_call: TRBJ2-1; d_call: TRBD2; clone_size: -; cdr3_nt: TGCGCCAGCAGCATCTCCGGGACTAGCGAGAATGAGCAGTTCTTC; cdr3_aa: CASSISGTSENEQFF
v_call: TRBV11-2; j_call: TRBJ2-5; d_call: -; clone_size: -; cdr3_nt: TGTGCCAGCAGCTTCTTCGTCCAAGAGACCCAGTACTTC; cdr3_aa: CASSFFVQETQYF
v_call: TRBV9; j_call: TRBJ1-5; d_call: -; clone_size: few; cdr3_nt: TGTGCCAGCAGCCGCAGTTCCAATCAGCCCCAGCATTTT; cdr3_aa: CASSRSSNQPQHF
v_call: TRBV7-2; j_call: TRBJ2-6; d_call: -; clone_size: few; cdr3_nt: TGTGCCAGCAGCGTCAGGGCGGGGGGGGCCAACGTCCTGACTTTC; cdr3_aa: CASSVRAGGANVLTF
v_call: TRBV4-2; j_call: TRBJ2-5; d_call: -; clone_size: -; cdr3_nt: TGTGCCAGCAGCCAAGCCACCGGGTCCCTAACCCAAGAGACCCAGTACTTC; cdr3_aa: CASSQATGSLTQETQYF
v_call: TRBV29-1; j_call: TRBJ2-5; d_call: -; clone_size: -; cdr3_nt: TGCAGCGTTGTTGGCGGCCAAGAGACCCAGTACTTC; cdr3_aa: CSVVGGQETQYF
v_call: TRBV2; j_call: TRBJ2-5; d_call: -; clone_size: -; cdr3_nt: TGTGCCAGCAGTTACTCGAGTCGGCTGACGGAGACCCAGTACTTC; cdr3_aa: CASSYSSRLTETQYF
v_call: TRBV4-1; j_call: TRBJ2-3; d_call: -; clone_size: -; cdr3_nt: TGCGCCAGCAGCCAACCCTACCGCAGGGATACGCAGTATTTT; cdr3_aa: CASSQPYRRDTQYF
v_call: TRBV15; j_call: TRBJ2-7; d_call: -; clone_size: -; cdr3_nt: TGTGCCACCCGCGGGATGGGAGGCGAGCAGTACTTC; cdr3_aa: CATRGMGGEQYF
v_call: TRBV18; j_call: TRBJ1-2; d_call: -; clone_size: -; cdr3_nt: TGTGCCAGCTCACCACGGGGATCGAATGGCTACACCTTC; cdr3_aa: CASSPRGSNGYTF
v_call: TRBV6-5; j_call: TRBJ2-5; d_call: -; clone_size: once; cdr3_nt: TGTGCCAGCAGTTACGCACAGCGAGAGACCCAGTACTTC; cdr3_aa: CASSYAQRETQYF
v_call: TRBV21-1; j_call: TRBJ1-5; d_call: -; clone_size: -; cdr3_nt: TGTGCCAGCAGCAAATGGAAGCATCTAGGAAATCAGCCCCAGCATTTT; cdr3_aa: CASSKWKHLGNQPQHF
v_call: TRBV25-1; j_call: TRBJ2-7; d_call: -; clone_size: -; cdr3_nt: TGTGCCAGCCTAAGGAGGAGCTCCTACGAGCAGTACTTC; cdr3_aa: CASLRRSSYEQYF
v_call: TRBV20-1; j_call: TRBJ2-1; d_call: -; clone_size: -; cdr3_nt: TGCAGTGCTGGGACTGACTATGAGCAGTTCTTC; cdr3_aa: CSAGTDYEQFF
v_call: TRBV7-7; j_call: TRBJ2-1; d_call: TRBD2; clone_size: few; cdr3_nt: TGTGCTAGCAGCTTAGGACGGACTAGCGGGGGGACCGAGACCAGGTTCTTC; cdr3_aa: CASSLGRTSGGTETRFF
v_call: TRBV7-9; j_call: TRBJ2-4; d_call: -; clone_size: -; cdr3_nt: TGTGCCAGCAGCTTAACTAAAAACATTCAGTACTTC; cdr3_aa: CASSLTKNIQYF
v_call: TRBV7-9; j_call: TRBJ1-6; d_call: -; clone_size: -; cdr3_nt: TGTGCCAGCAGCCATAGTTTGGGGGCGCGGAATTCACCCCTCCACTTT; cdr3_aa: CASSHSLGARNSPLHF
v_call: TRBV6-5; j_call: TRBJ2-7; d_call: TRBD1; clone_size: -; cdr3_nt: TGTGCCAGCAGCCGGGACAGGGAGGGGTACGAGCAGTACTTC; cdr3_aa: CASSRDREGYEQYF
v_call: TRBV7-8; j_call: TRBJ1-5; d_call: -; clone_size: -; cdr3_nt: TGTGCCAGCAGCTTAGCGATGAACAACCAGCCCCAGCATTTT; cdr3_aa: CASSLAMNNQPQHF
v_call: TRBV4-3; j_call: TRBJ2-1; d_call: -; clone_size: few; cdr3_nt: TGCGCCAGCAGCCGATCATACCGGGCCTTGTACAATGAGCAGTTCTTC; cdr3_aa: CASSRSYRALYNEQFF
v_call: TRBV29-1; j_call: TRBJ1-1; d_call: -; clone_size: -; cdr3_nt: TGCAGCGTTGTGAACACTGAAGCTTTCTTT; cdr3_aa: CSVVNTEAFF
v_call: TRBV30; j_call: TRBJ2-3; d_call: -; clone_size: -; cdr3_nt: TGTGCCTGGAGTGTAATGGGGGGCGCTGATACGCAGTATTTT; cdr3_aa: CAWSVMGGADTQYF
v_call: TRBV2; j_call: TRBJ2-3; d_call: -; clone_size: -; cdr3_nt: TGTGCCAGCAGTGGCCGAGGGCGGGGCACAGATACGCAGTATTTT; cdr3_aa: CASSGRGRGTDTQYF
v_call: TRBV5-1; j_call: TRBJ1-6; d_call: -; clone_size: -; cdr3_nt: TGCGCCAGCAGAACCGACTATAATTCACCCCTCCACTTT; cdr3_aa: CASRTDYNSPLHF
v_call: TRBV9; j_call: TRBJ1-2; d_call: TRBD1; clone_size: -; cdr3_nt: TGTGCCAGCAGCCCGGGACAGGGAGTCTATGGCTACACCTTC; cdr3_aa: CASSPGQGVYGYTF
v_call: TRBV4-1; j_call: TRBJ2-3; d_call: TRBD2; clone_size: -; cdr3_nt: TGCGCCAGCAGCCCCCAGGGGGGCGCGGGGGGGCAATATACGCAGTATTTT; cdr3_aa: CASSPQGGAGGQYTQYF
v_call: TRBV6-6; j_call: TRBJ2-5; d_call: -; clone_size: once; cdr3_nt: TGTGCCAGCAGTACGCGAAGGGGAAGGGAGACCCAGTACTTC; cdr3_aa: CASSTRRGRETQYF
v_call: TRBV19; j_call: TRBJ2-3; d_call: TRBD2; clone_size: -; cdr3_nt: TGTGCCAGTAGTAGTAGCGGGGGCAGCACAGATACGCAGTATTTT; cdr3_aa: CASSSSGGSTDTQYF
v_call: TRBV5-1; j_call: TRBJ2-5; d_call: TRBD1; clone_size: -; cdr3_nt: TGCGCCAGCAGCTCAGACAGGGCCCAGTACTTC; cdr3_aa: CASSSDRAQYF
v_call: TRBV5-6; j_call: TRBJ1-1; d_call: -; clone_size: -; cdr3_nt: TGTGCCAGCAGCACCAGGGGCGTCAACACTGAAGCTTTCTTT; cdr3_aa: CASSTRGVNTEAFF
v_call: TRBV30; j_call: TRBJ1-5; d_call: TRBD1; clone_size: -; cdr3_nt: TGTGCCTGGAGTGTCAGGGGGGATCAGCCCCAGCATTTT; cdr3_aa: CAWSVRGDQPQHF
v_call: TRBV4-1; j_call: TRBJ2-6; d_call: TRBD1; clone_size: -; cdr3_nt: TGCGCCAGCACCCCGGGACAGACCCCTGGGGCCAACGTCCTGACTTTC; cdr3_aa: CASTPGQTPGANVLTF
v_call: TRBV30; j_call: TRBJ2-3; d_call: -; clone_size: -; cdr3_nt: TGTGCCTGGAGGGGTGGCACAGATACGCAGTATTTT; cdr3_aa: CAWRGGTDTQYF
v_call: TRBV4-2; j_call: TRBJ2-3; d_call: -; clone_size: -; cdr3_nt: TGTGCCAGCAGCCAAGCTCGGGCAGATACGCAGTATTTT; cdr3_aa: CASSQARADTQYF
v_call: TRBV7-2; j_call: TRBJ2-7; d_call: -; clone_size: -; cdr3_nt: TGTGCCAGCAGCTTATCCGGTCAGGAGCAGTACTTC; cdr3_aa: CASSLSGQEQYF
v_call: TRBV4-3; j_call: TRBJ1-6; d_call: -; clone_size: once; cdr3_nt: TGCGCCAGCAGCCAAGGGGGAAGGGGTTCACCCCTCCACTTT; cdr3_aa: CASSQGGRGSPLHF
v_call: TRBV4-1; j_call: TRBJ2-6; d_call: -; clone_size: -; cdr3_nt: TGCGCCAGCAGCCAACAGGGAGCGTCTGGGGCCAACGTCCTGACTTTC; cdr3_aa: CASSQQGASGANVLTF
v_call: TRBV7-9; j_call: TRBJ1-6; d_call: TRBD1; clone_size: -; cdr3_nt: TGTGCCAGCAGCCCGTCCGGGACAGGGATTTCACCCCTCCACTTT; cdr3_aa: CASSPSGTGISPLHF
v_call: TRBV23-1; j_call: TRBJ1-5; d_call: -; clone_size: few; cdr3_nt: TGCGCCAGCAGTCAATCACCTGAACAGGCCGTCAGTAATGGTCAGCCCCAGCATTTT; cdr3_aa: CASSQSPEQAVSNGQPQHF